The 25 T cell receptor beta chains in this list originate from one sample, sequenced in a study of patients and donors after allogeneic stem cell transplantation. TCRdb re-derived calls from the RT-PCR reads in MiXCR, one entry per CDR3 protein. The sample has 150,000 to 200,000 distinct CDR3 sequences, about 32% seen once. Specimen: blood, either unsorted or a sorted T cell fraction (not recorded which). The receptors shown here come from a human donor who was either an allogeneic HSCT recipient or a stem cell or donor lymphocyte infusion donor (not recorded which). It is not recorded whose cells these are; they may come from a transplant donor.

In its sample, this clonotype was seen a few times. V usage is TRBV5-1 and J usage is TRBJ2-3; 9 nucleotides line up with TRBD2. The CDR3 length is 14 residues. V dropped 4 bases and J dropped 9; count of bases not matched to a gene: 9. The germline V gene has CDR1 SGHRS and CDR2 YFSETQ. CDR3 nucleotides: TGCGCCAGCAGCCCCCTGGCTAGCGGGAAAACGCAGTATTTT. This sequence encodes CASSPLASGKTQYF.

The chain combines TRBV24-1 with TRBJ2-5, with D perhaps matching TRBD1 or TRBD2 (5 bases each). Deletions cut 5 bases from V and 4 bases from J, with 7 bases between. CDR1 and CDR2 from the germline V gene are KGHDR and SFDVKD. The CDR3 is 12 amino acids. DNA for the CDR3: TGTGCCACCAGTGGGGACGGAGAGACCCAGTACTTC. This translates into CATSGDGETQYF.

V gene TRBV20-1 combines with J gene TRBJ2-1; 8 bases match TRBD2. The V segment lost 0 bases and the J segment 7 bases; nucleotides outside the gene matches: 11. The CDR3 contains 16 residues. Germline V gene sequence: CDR1 DFQATT, CDR2 SNEGSKA (reference sequence). CDR3 DNA: TGCAGTGCTAGAGATAGCGGGACCCCGAAGTGGAATGAGCAGTTCTTC. Its protein product is CSARDSGTPKWNEQFF.

The chain has TRBV20-1 and TRBJ2-7; D perhaps matches TRBD2 (6 bases). Germline CDR1 is DFQATT and CDR2 is SNEGSKA (reference sequence). The V gene lost 4 bases and the J gene lost 1 base, with 17 bases spanning the gap. The CDR3 runs to 15 residues. The CDR3 here is CSAMASGDQSYEQYF. CDR3 nucleotides: TGCAGTGCTATGGCTTCGGGGGACCAGTCCTACGAGCAGTACTTC.

The chain links TRBV7-6 to TRBJ1-5; possible D gene TRBD1, 5 bases. The CDR3 length is 14 residues. Germline lookup yields CDR1 SGHVS and CDR2 FNYEAQ. Trimming took 2 bases from V and 5 from J, leaving 10 bases between them. This chain's CDR3 is CASSLSRVHQPQHF. The CDR3 coding sequence is TGTGCCAGCAGCTTATCCAGGGTTCATCAGCCCCAGCATTTT.

This clonotype has just a few counts. This sequence joins TRBV7-9 and TRBJ1-4; D not resolved. CDR3 length: 14 amino acids. V was trimmed by 4 bases and J by 8 bases, leaving 14 bases between them. Germline V gives CDR1 SEHNR, CDR2 FQNEAQ (reference sequence). CDR3 coding DNA: TGTGCCAGCAGCTCCCGTCCGGGGAAGGAAAAACTGTTTTTT. It codes for CASSSRPGKEKLFF.

This chain links TRBV20-1 with TRBJ2-1, with TRBD2 as a possible D gene (6 bases). The V end lost 3 bases, the J end lost 5 bases, and 14 bases lay between the germline ends. There are 14 residues in the CDR3. Per the germline V gene, CDR1 is DFQATT and CDR2 is SNEGSKA (reference sequence). The CDR3 bases are TGCAGTGCTAGGCGGGACTCGTCAAACAATGAGCAGTTCTTC. Protein: CSARRDSSNNEQFF.

The rearrangement joins TRBV20-1 to TRBJ1-6, with D tentatively TRBD1 (5 bases). The germline gives CDR1 DFQATT, CDR2 SNEGSKA (reference sequence). V was trimmed by 6 bases and J by 6 bases, leaving 15 bases between them. This CDR3 has 14 amino acids. The CDR3 nucleotides are TGCAGTGCCGGGCCCCAGGGAGGTAATTCACCCCTCCACTTT. It codes for CSAGPQGGNSPLHF.

This clonotype was seen a few times. CDR3 nucleotide sequence: TGTGCCAGCAGCCAAAACCTCCCGGGTGGCACCGGGGAGCTGTTTTTT. This codes for CASSQNLPGGTGELFF. The chain has TRBV3-1 and TRBJ2-2; D gene uncertain. Germline-derived CDR1 and CDR2 are LGHDT and YNNKEL (reference sequence). V was cut by 2 bases and J by 4 bases, with 14 bases left in between. The CDR3 consists of 16 residues.

A few counts support this clonotype. The V gene is TRBV7-9, the J gene TRBJ2-1; D may be TRBD2 (6 bases). From germline, CDR1 is SEHNR and CDR2 FQNEAQ (reference sequence). The germline V and J ends were trimmed by 2 bases and 7 bases, with 18 bases remaining between them. The CDR3 spans 16 residues. The CDR3 DNA is TGTGCCAGCAGCTTACCTAATTCGGCGGGACCGAATGAGCAGTTCTTC. This gives the protein CASSLPNSAGPNEQFF.

The J gene is TRBJ2-7, the V gene TRBV4-2; a possible D gene is TRBD1 (5 bases). V was pared by 3 bases and J by 2 bases, with 11 bases between. Germline V gene sequence: CDR1 LGHNA, CDR2 YNFKEQ. There are 14 residues in the CDR3. CDR3 in amino acids: CASSQTDTPYEQYF. In nucleotides, the CDR3 is TGTGCCAGCAGCCAGACAGATACTCCCTACGAGCAGTACTTC.

This clonotype was observed at least ten times. The V call is TRBV27, the J call TRBJ1-5; tentative D call: TRBD1 (6 bases). The germline V gene has CDR1 MNHEY and CDR2 SMNVEV (reference sequence). The CDR3 consists of 15 residues. V lost 6 bases and J lost 4, with 16 bases in between. The CDR3: CASSPLLGGNQPQHF. As DNA, the CDR3 is TGTGCCAGCAGCCCTTTGTTAGGGGGAAATCAGCCCCAGCATTTT.

The chain links TRBV20-1 to TRBJ1-2; TRBD1 agrees at 9 bases. The CDR3 covers 14 residues. Per the germline V gene, CDR1 is DFQATT and CDR2 is SNEGSKA (reference sequence). V shed 1 base, J shed 2 bases, and the junction held 2 bases outside the gene matches. Here the CDR3 reads CSARADRGNYGYTF. CDR3 in DNA: TGCAGTGCTAGAGCCGACAGGGGGAACTATGGCTACACCTTC.

The V and J genes are TRBV4-3 and TRBJ2-7, with D hard to call. Trimming took 3 bases from V and 3 from J, leaving 15 bases between them. The CDR3 length is 15 residues. The germline gives CDR1 LGHNA, CDR2 YSLEER. The DNA of the CDR3 is TGCGCCAGCAGCCATTCAAGGGCGGCGTTCTACGAGCAGTACTTC. Its translation: CASSHSRAAFYEQYF.

This clonotype was observed a handful of times. V is TRBV24-1 and J is TRBJ2-3, with 7 bases that match TRBD2. This CDR3 contains 16 residues. V gave up 4 bases and J gave up 2 bases; unmatched junction bases: 8. Germline V gene data show CDR1 as KGHDR and CDR2 as SFDVKD. CDR3 sequence (DNA): TGTGCCACCAGTGACTACTCCAGCGGGGACACAGATACGCAGTATTTT. It codes for CATSDYSSGDTDTQYF.

This chain uses TRBV28 with TRBJ2-5; a weak D match, TRBD2 (6 bases). The CDR3 runs to 12 residues. Germline CDR1 MDHEN, CDR2 SYDVKM. The V gene lost 6 bases and the J gene lost 6 bases, with 11 bases spanning the gap. CDR3 coding DNA: TGTGCCAGCAGGGAGGGGAGAAAGACCCAGTACTTC. Translated, it gives CASREGRKTQYF.

This clonotype has just a few counts. The chain employs TRBV13 and TRBJ2-7; D tentatively fits TRBD1 or TRBD2 (5 bases each). The germline gives CDR1 PRHDT, CDR2 FYEKMQ (reference sequence). The V gene lost 2 bases and the J gene lost 5 bases, with 19 bases spanning the gap. The CDR3 is 16 residues long. CDR3 loop: CASSLFGTLEEDEQYF. The CDR3 DNA reads as TGTGCCAGCAGCTTATTCGGGACCTTGGAAGAGGACGAGCAGTACTTC.

This clonotype has only a few counts. The chain has TRBV12-3 or TRBV12-4 and TRBJ2-5; no clear D. With 7 bases removed from V and 11 bases from J, the gap between germline ends came to 20 bases. This CDR3 region has 13 residues. In DNA, the CDR3 is TGTGCCAGCACCCGATCATTATCCCTTCTTCAGTACTTC. Residues: CASTRSLSLLQYF.

J is TRBJ2-7 and V is TRBV20-1; maybe TRBD1 (6 bases). Trimming shortened V by 0 bases and J by 2 bases, and 17 bases separated the two germline ends. CDR1 and CDR2 (germline): DFQATT, SNEGSKA (reference sequence). This CDR3 is built from 16 residues. The CDR3 nucleotides read TGCAGTGCTAGAGATCTCCGGGACAAGAATCCCTACGAGCAGTACTTC. Amino acids: CSARDLRDKNPYEQYF.

This clonotype was detected ten times or more. The J gene is TRBJ1-6, the V gene TRBV20-1; weak D call: TRBD1 (6 bases). V was pared by 4 bases and J by 6 bases, with 13 bases between. The CDR3 runs 14 residues. Per germline, CDR1 DFQATT and CDR2 SNEGSKA (reference sequence). CDR3 bases: TGCAGTGCTACCATACAGGGCGCTAATTCACCCCTCCACTTT. It encodes CSATIQGANSPLHF.

The chain carries TRBV7-2 and TRBJ2-3; tentative D call: TRBD2 (6 bases). V gave up 3 bases and J gave up 0 bases, with 10 bases separating them. The CDR3 covers 15 residues. Germline CDR1 and CDR2: SGHTA and FQGNSA. The chain's CDR3 is CASSLGGVSTDTQYF. CDR3 coding DNA: TGTGCCAGCAGCTTGGGCGGGGTGAGCACAGATACGCAGTATTTT.

This sequence joins TRBV9 and TRBJ1-5; perhaps TRBD1 as D (6 bases). Per the germline V gene, CDR1 is SGDLS and CDR2 is YYNGEE. Trimming took off 5 bases at V and 1 base at J, with 10 bases between the two ends. There are 14 residues in the CDR3. The CDR3 loop is CASSVGQSNQPQHF. The DNA for the CDR3 is TGTGCCAGCAGTGTTGGACAGAGCAATCAGCCCCAGCATTTT.

A few counts support this clonotype. The V and J genes are TRBV12-3 or TRBV12-4 and TRBJ2-1; D uncertain. The V end lost 6 bases, the J end lost 9 bases, and 18 bases lay between the germline ends. The CDR3 extends over 14 amino acids. In DNA, the CDR3 is TGTGCCAGCAGGCAAGGACCCTCGATAGGTGAGCAGTTCTTC. Translation: CASRQGPSIGEQFF.

The genes are TRBV12-3 or TRBV12-4 and TRBJ2-7; no reliable D call. The CDR3 covers 14 residues. Trimming cost V 7 bases and J 2 bases, with 15 bases left between them. This CDR3 reads CASTPDLPPYEQYF. DNA of the CDR3: TGTGCCAGCACCCCAGACCTACCGCCCTACGAGCAGTACTTC.

This chain joins TRBV10-3 and TRBJ2-1; TRBD2 matches at 11 bases. V lost 0 bases to trimming and J lost 5 bases; unmatched junction nucleotides: 12. Germline V gene lookup returns CDR1 ENHRY and CDR2 SYGVKD. The CDR3 runs 19 residues. CDR3 nucleotides: TGTGCCATCAGTGAGTCCGACCCCTGGACTAGCGGGCCGAACAATGAGCAGTTCTTC. It is translated as CAISESDPWTSGPNNEQFF.